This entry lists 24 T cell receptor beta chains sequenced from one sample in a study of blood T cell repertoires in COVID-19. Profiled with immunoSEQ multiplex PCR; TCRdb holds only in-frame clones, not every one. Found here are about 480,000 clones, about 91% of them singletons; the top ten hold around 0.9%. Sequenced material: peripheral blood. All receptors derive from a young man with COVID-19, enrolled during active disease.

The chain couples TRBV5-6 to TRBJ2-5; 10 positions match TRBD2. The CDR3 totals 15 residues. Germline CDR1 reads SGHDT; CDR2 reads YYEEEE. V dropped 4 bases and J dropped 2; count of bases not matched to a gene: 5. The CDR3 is CASSPLAGGQETQYF. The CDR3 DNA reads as TGTGCCAGCAGCCCTTTAGCGGGAGGACAAGAGACCCAGTACTTC.

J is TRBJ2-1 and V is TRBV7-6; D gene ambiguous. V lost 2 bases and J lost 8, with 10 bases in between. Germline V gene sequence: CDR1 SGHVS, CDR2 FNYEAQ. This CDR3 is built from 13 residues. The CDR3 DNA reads TGTGCCAGCAGCTTATCAGGTAACGATGAGCAGTTCTTC. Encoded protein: CASSLSGNDEQFF.

CDR3 nucleotide sequence: TGTGCCAGCAGTGACTATTACCGGGAGGTTAACGAGCAGTTCTTC. It specifies CASSDYYREVNEQFF. This rearrangement joins TRBV2 to TRBJ2-1; the match to TRBD2 covers 7 bases. The germline gives CDR1 SNHLY, CDR2 FYNNEI. This CDR3 spans 15 amino acids. V lost 3 bases to trimming and J lost 10 bases; unmatched junction nucleotides: 12.

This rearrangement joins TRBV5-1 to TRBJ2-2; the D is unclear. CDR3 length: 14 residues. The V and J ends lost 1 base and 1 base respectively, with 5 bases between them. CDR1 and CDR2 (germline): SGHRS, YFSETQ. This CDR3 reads CASSLFRNTGELFF. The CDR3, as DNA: TGCGCCAGCAGCTTGTTCAGGAACACCGGGGAGCTGTTTTTT.

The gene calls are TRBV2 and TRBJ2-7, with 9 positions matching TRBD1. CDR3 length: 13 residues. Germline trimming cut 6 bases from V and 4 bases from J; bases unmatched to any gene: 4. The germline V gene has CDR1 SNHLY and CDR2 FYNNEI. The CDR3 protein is CASRGQGRYEQYF. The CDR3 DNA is TGTGCCAGCAGGGGACAGGGCAGATACGAGCAGTACTTC.

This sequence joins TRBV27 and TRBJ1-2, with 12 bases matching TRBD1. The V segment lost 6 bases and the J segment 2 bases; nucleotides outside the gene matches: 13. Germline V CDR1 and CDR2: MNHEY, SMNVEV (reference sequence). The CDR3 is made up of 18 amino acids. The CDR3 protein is CASRLTGTGGLDNYGYTF. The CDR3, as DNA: TGTGCCAGCAGACTAACAGGGACAGGGGGCTTAGACAACTATGGCTACACCTTC.

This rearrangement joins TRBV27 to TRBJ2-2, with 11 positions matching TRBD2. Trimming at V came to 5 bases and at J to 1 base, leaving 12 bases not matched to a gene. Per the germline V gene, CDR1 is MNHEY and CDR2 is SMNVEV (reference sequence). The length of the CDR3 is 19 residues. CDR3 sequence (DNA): TGTGCCAGCAGTCCTTTTTCACTAGCGGGAGACATGAACACCGGGGAGCTGTTTTTT. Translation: CASSPFSLAGDMNTGELFF.

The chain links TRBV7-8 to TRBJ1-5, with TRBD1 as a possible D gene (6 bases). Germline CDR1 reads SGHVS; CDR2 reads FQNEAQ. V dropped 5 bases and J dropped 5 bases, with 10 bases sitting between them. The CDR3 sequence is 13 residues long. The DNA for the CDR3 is TGTGCCAGCAGCCTCAGGGGTTATCAGCCCCAGCATTTT. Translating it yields CASSLRGYQPQHF. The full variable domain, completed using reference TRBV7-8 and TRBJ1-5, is GAGVSQSPRYKVAKRGQDVALRCDPISGHVSLFWYQQALGQGPEFLTYFQNEAQLDKSGLPSDRFFAERPEGSVSTLKIQRTQQEDSAVYLCASSLRGYQPQHFGDGTRLSIL.

CDR3 DNA sequence: TGTGCCAGCAGTGAATGGGGGGGCGGTGAAAAACTGTTTTTT. Protein: CASSEWGGGEKLFF. This chain links TRBV25-1 with TRBJ1-4, with D possibly being TRBD1 (6 bases). The CDR3 has 14 amino acids. Germline V CDR1 and CDR2: MGHDK, SYGVNS. With 1 base removed from V and 7 bases from J, the gap between germline ends came to 10 bases.

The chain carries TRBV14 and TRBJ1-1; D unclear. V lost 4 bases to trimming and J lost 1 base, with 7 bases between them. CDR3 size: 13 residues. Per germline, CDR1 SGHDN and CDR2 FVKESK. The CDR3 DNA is TGTGCCAGCAGCCCTCAGGCGAACACTGAAGCTTTCTTT. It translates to CASSPQANTEAFF. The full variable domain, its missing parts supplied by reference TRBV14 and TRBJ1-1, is EAGVTQFPSHSVIEKGQTVTLRCDPISGHDNLYWYRRVMGKEIKFLLHFVKESKQDESGMPNNRFLAERTGGTYSTLKVQPAELEDSGVYFCASSPQANTEAFFGQGTRLTVV.

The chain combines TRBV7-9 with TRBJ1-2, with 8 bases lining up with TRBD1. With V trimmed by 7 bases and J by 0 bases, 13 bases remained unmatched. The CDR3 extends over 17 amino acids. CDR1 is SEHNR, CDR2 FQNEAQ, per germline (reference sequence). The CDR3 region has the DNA TGTGCCAGCAACGATCGAATGTCGGACAGGGCTAACTATGGCTACACCTTC. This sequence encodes CASNDRMSDRANYGYTF.

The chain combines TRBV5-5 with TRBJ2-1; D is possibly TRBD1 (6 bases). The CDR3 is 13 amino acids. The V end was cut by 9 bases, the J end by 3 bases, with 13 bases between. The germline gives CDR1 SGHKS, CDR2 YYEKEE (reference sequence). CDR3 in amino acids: CATRGAIYNEQFF. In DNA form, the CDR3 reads TGTGCCACCAGGGGAGCGATCTACAATGAGCAGTTCTTC.

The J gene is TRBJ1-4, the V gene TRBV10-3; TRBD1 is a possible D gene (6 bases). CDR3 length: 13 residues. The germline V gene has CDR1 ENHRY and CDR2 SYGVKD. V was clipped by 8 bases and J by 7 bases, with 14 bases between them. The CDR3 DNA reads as TGTGCCATCCAACGACCCAGGGGTGAAAAACTGTTTTTT. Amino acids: CAIQRPRGEKLFF.

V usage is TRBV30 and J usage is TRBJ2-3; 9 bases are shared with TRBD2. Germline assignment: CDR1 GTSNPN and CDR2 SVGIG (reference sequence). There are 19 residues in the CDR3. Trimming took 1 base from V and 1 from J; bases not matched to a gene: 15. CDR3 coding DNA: TGTGCCTGGAGTGCCCGGGCTAGCGGGGAGACCCTAGGCACAGATACGCAGTATTTT. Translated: CAWSARASGETLGTDTQYF.

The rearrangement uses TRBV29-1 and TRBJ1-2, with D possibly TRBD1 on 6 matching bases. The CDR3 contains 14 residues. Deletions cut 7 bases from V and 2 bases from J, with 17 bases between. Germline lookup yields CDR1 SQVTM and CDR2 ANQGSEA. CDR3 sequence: CSAVGGAFNYGYTF. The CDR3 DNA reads TGCAGCGCTGTGGGGGGGGCCTTCAACTATGGCTACACCTTC.

CDR3 in amino acids: CASGVAGGPGEQFF. The CDR3 DNA is TGTGCCAGCGGGGTAGCGGGAGGGCCAGGGGAGCAGTTCTTC. The rearrangement links TRBV27 to TRBJ2-1, with TRBD2 matching 11 bases. Per germline, CDR1 MNHEY and CDR2 SMNVEV (reference sequence). This CDR3 has 14 amino acids. The J segment lost 10 bases and the V segment lost 8 bases, leaving 10 bases of the junction unmatched.

The CDR3 DNA sequence: TGCAGCGTTGAGGGACAGGATACAAATGAGCAGTTCTTC. Amino acid sequence: CSVEGQDTNEQFF. The chain joins TRBV29-1 to TRBJ2-1; 8 positions match TRBD1. CDR3 size: 13 residues. CDR1 is SQVTM, CDR2 ANQGSEA, per germline. V shed 3 bases and J 7 bases; nucleotides not matched to a gene: 5.

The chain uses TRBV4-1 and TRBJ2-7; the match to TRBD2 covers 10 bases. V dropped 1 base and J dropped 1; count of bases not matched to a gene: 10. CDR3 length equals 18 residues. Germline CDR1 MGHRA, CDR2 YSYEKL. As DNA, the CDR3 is TGCGCCAGCAGCCAAGCTCTCCTAGCGGGAGAAAAATCCTACGAGCAGTACTTC. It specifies CASSQALLAGEKSYEQYF.

Here the CDR3 DNA reads TGTGCCAGTCTAGGACAGGGCTACGAGCAGTACTTC. Translating it yields CASLGQGYEQYF. The V call is TRBV2, the J call TRBJ2-7; 8 bases match TRBD1. This CDR3 spans 12 amino acids. The germline V gene encodes CDR1 SNHLY and CDR2 FYNNEI. Trimming removed 9 bases from V and 3 bases from J; junction bases left unmatched: 4.

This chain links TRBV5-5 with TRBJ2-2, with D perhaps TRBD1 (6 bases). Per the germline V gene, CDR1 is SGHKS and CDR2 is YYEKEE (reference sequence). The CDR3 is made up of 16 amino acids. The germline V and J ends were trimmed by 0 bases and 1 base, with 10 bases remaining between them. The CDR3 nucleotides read TGTGCCAGCAGCTTGGACCCAGGGGTGAACACCGGGGAGCTGTTTTTT. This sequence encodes CASSLDPGVNTGELFF.

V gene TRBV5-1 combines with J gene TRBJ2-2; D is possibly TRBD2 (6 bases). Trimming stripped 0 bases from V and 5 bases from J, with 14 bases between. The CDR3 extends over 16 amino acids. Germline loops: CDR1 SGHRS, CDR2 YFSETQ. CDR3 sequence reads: CASSLVSGVGTGELFF. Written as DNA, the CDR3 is TGCGCCAGCAGCTTGGTGTCGGGAGTAGGTACCGGGGAGCTGTTTTTT.

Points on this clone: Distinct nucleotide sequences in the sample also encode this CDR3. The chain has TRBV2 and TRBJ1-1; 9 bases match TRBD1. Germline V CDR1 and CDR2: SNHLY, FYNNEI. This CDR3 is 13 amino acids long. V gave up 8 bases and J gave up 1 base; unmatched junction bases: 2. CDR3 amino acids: CASSGQGNTEAFF. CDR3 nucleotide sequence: TGTGCCAGCTCGGGACAGGGGAACACTGAAGCTTTCTTT.

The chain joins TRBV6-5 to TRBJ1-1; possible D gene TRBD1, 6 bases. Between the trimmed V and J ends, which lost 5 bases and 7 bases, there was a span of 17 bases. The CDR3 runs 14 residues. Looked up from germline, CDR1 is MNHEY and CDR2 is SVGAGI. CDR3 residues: CASSKQGRLGEAFF. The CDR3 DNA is TGTGCCAGCAGTAAACAGGGCCGGTTGGGTGAAGCTTTCTTT.

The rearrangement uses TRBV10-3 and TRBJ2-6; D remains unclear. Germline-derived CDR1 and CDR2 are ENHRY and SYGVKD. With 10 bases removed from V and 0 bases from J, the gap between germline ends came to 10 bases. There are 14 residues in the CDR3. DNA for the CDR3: TGTGCCACCCTTCAGGACTCTGGGGCCAACGTCCTGACTTTC. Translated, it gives CATLQDSGANVLTF.